This T cell receptor beta chain derives from a study of cytomegalovirus exposure and HLA in healthy donors. V trimming: 11 bases; J trimming: 4 bases; junction bases outside the gene matches: 11. Germline values: CDR1 ENHRY, CDR2 SYGVKD. The CDR3 spans 16 residues. TCRdb's table, derived via immunoSEQ multiplex PCR, lists solely in-frame clones and lacks some. The profile shows 200,000 or so clones, 84% of them singletons. The receptor's source is a woman aged 30 to 39 in good health and CMV-seropositive. The chain couples TRBV10-3 to TRBJ2-2; 12 nucleotides line up with TRBD1. The source material was PBMCs. This CDR3 is CALHPGTGGSTGELFF. Here the CDR3 DNA reads TGTGCCTTACATCCCGGGACAGGGGGCTCCACCGGGGAGCTGTTTTTT.